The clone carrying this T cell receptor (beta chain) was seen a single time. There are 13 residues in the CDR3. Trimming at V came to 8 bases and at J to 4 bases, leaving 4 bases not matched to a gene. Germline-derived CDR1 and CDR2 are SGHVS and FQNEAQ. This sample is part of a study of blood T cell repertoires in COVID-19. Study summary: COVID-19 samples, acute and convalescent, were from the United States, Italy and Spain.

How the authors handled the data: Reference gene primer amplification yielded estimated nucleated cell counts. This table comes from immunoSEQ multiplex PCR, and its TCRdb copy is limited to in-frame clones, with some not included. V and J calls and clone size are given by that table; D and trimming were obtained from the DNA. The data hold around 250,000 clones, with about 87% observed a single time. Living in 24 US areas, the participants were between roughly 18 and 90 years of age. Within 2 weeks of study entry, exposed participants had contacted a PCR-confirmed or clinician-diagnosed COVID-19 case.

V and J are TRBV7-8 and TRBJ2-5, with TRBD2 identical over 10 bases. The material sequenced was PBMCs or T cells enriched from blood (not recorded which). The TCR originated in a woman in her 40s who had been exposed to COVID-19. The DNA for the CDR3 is TGTGCCAGCTTGTTAGCGGGGGGAGAGACCCAGTACTTC. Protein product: CASLLAGGETQYF. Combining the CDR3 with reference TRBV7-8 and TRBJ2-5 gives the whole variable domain GAGVSQSPRYKVAKRGQDVALRCDPISGHVSLFWYQQALGQGPEFLTYFQNEAQLDKSGLPSDRFFAERPEGSVSTLKIQRTQQEDSAVYLCASLLAGGETQYFGPGTRLLVL.